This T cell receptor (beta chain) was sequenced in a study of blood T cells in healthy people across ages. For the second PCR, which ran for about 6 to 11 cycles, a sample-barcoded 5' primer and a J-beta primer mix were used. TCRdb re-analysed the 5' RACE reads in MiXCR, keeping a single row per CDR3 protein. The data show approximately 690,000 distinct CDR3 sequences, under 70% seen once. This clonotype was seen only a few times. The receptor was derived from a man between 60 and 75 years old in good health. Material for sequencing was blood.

The DNA for the CDR3 is TGTGCCAGCAGTCCATGGGATGGGTACGAGCAGTACTTC. Translating gives CASSPWDGYEQYF. The chain has TRBV27 and TRBJ2-7; D remains ambiguous. This CDR3 is built from 13 residues. CDR1 and CDR2 (germline): MNHEY, SMNVEV (reference sequence). Trimming took off 5 bases at V and 4 bases at J, with 12 bases between the two ends.